What follows is one T cell receptor beta chain and its context. Its antigen remains unknown. The record originates from a study of T-cell memory formation after mild COVID-19. Study findings and constraints: Clones contracting over day 15 to 85 were CD4/CD8 balanced, with later expanders leaning CD4+.

The V end was cut by 1 base, the J end by 6 bases, with 16 bases between. Germline lookup yields CDR1 MNHEY and CDR2 SVGEGT. The CDR3 is made up of 15 amino acids. Constant-segment primers served in 5'RACE that generated TCR alpha and TCR beta cDNA libraries bearing sample barcodes and UMIs. Using its own MiXCR run on the 5' RACE reads, TCRdb lists one record per CDR3 protein. Here the sample spans about 190,000 distinct CDR3 sequences, approximately 20% being singletons. This TCR came from an adult woman who had mild COVID-19 (a few samples of this study predate the infection). Cell type and time point are not known. V and J are TRBV6-2 or TRBV6-3 and TRBJ2-7, with D perhaps assigned TRBD1 or TRBD2 (5 bases each). Sequenced material: PBMCs or a T cell subset sorted from them (not recorded which). This CDR3 reads CASSYYYGGALEQYF. CDR3 in DNA: TGTGCCAGCAGTTACTACTATGGGGGAGCGCTCGAGCAGTACTTC.